This T cell receptor (beta chain) was found in a study of blood T cell repertoires in COVID-19. As for the study in general: In each case, the material was cDNA or gDNA derived from T cells, B-cell-depleted T cells, or PBMCs.

The CDR3 length is 12 residues. Trimming shortened V by 2 bases and J by 4 bases, and 5 bases separated the two germline ends. Per germline, CDR1 MDHEN and CDR2 SYDVKM. The age range of participants was 18 to 89 years, with residence in about 25 US areas. In assigning cohorts, the study relied on participant-reported clinical history. Original data processing: Nucleated cell counts were estimated from reference gene primer amplification. Sequencing was performed with immunoSEQ multiplex PCR; in TCRdb, only in-frame clones are kept and a portion is missing. Clonal size and the V and J genes are those of that table, whereas D and trimming came from the DNA. The sample has around 230,000 clones, 80% to 90% seen once.

This clonotype was sampled from a man in his late teens or twenties with acute COVID-19. The chain has TRBV28 and TRBJ1-2; D is uncertain. Material for sequencing was PBMCs or T cells enriched from blood (not recorded which). The CDR3 nucleotides are TGTGCCAGCAGTTTAGACATCTATGGCTACACCTTC. Protein sequence: CASSLDIYGYTF.